This TCR beta chain was obtained from a study of T cells after yellow fever vaccination. As for the study in general: Those fractions that held only low numbers of cells were prepared using the SMART-Seq v4 Ultra Low Input RNA kit.

TCRdb passed the 5' RACE reads through MiXCR, listing each CDR3 protein once. The profile shows about 630,000 distinct CDR3 sequences, about 12% of them singletons. In its sample, this clonotype was seen a few times. The V and J ends lost 6 bases and 8 bases respectively, with 17 bases between them. This CDR3 has 13 residues. The germline CDR1 and CDR2 sequences are DFQATT and SNEGSKA (reference sequence). The chain carries TRBV20-1 and TRBJ2-4; D is perhaps TRBD1 or TRBD2 (5 bases each). This clonotype originated in a man aged 25 to 45 who received the YFV17D yellow fever vaccine. Here the sequenced sample was PBMCs, taken on the day of the yellow fever booster vaccination. For the CDR3, the DNA is TGCAGTGCGGTACCCTGGGACGGCGACATTCAGTACTTC. Translating gives CSAVPWDGDIQYF.